The 20 T cell receptor beta chains presented below share a single source sample, sequenced in a study of shared clonotypes between healthy human individuals. Measured with immunoSEQ multiplex PCR; TCRdb has only the in-frame clones, and not every one. The sample holds 2,500,000 or so clones, less than 95% seen once. The sample consisted of naive CD4+ T cells from PBMCs. Regarding subset: CD45RA+ positively selected. The source of these receptors is a man aged 18 to 35 in good health. Some clones in this sample may be carry-over from other donors' samples.

The chain combines TRBV18 with TRBJ1-1, with TRBD1 matching over 7 bases. The CDR3 consists of 20 residues. Germline V gives CDR1 KGHSH, CDR2 LQKENI. The ends lost 4 bases at V and 3 bases at J; junction bases unmatched: 23. The CDR3 spells CASSQTTGYTRVGSDTEAFF. The DNA for the CDR3 is TGTGCCAGCTCACAGACGACAGGGTACACACGGGTTGGATCCGACACTGAAGCTTTCTTT.

The chain carries TRBV6-1 and TRBJ2-7, with 14 bases lining up with TRBD2. The germline gives CDR1 MNHNS, CDR2 SASEGT. There are 16 residues in the CDR3. V shed 1 base, J shed 3 bases, and the junction held 2 bases outside the gene matches. This CDR3 is CASSEGLAGGFYEQYF. The CDR3 DNA reads TGTGCCAGCAGTGAAGGACTAGCGGGAGGGTTCTACGAGCAGTACTTC.

The chain carries TRBV4-1 and TRBJ2-7, with D possibly matching TRBD2 (6 bases). V gave up 0 bases and J gave up 2 bases, with 20 bases separating them. Per the germline V gene, CDR1 is MGHRA and CDR2 is YSYEKL. The CDR3 is 18 residues long. The CDR3 region is CASSQDRGRRGQTYEQYF. CDR3 DNA sequence: TGCGCCAGCAGCCAAGATCGGGGTAGGAGGGGCCAAACCTACGAGCAGTACTTC.

This chain joins TRBV7-9 and TRBJ2-5, with D possibly being TRBD1 (6 bases). The ends were cut back, 5 bases at V and 6 bases at J, with 16 bases in the middle. CDR1 and CDR2 (germline): SEHNR, FQNEAQ (reference sequence). The CDR3 is 14 amino acids. CDR3 DNA sequence: TGTGCCAGCAGCGATTCCAGGGGATTACAGACCCAGTACTTC. Its translation: CASSDSRGLQTQYF. Full variable domain (rest looked up from reference TRBV7-9 and TRBJ2-5): DTGVSQNPRHKITKRGQNVTFRCDPISEHNRLYWYRQTLGQGPEFLTYFQNEAQLEKSRLLSDRFSAERPKGSFSTLEIQRTEQGDSAMYLCASSDSRGLQTQYFGPGTRLLVL.

This rearrangement joins TRBV7-8 to TRBJ2-7; TRBD2 matches at 9 bases. The CDR3 is made up of 15 amino acids. V lost 5 bases, J lost 4 bases, and 9 bases stayed unmatched. Germline V gene lookup returns CDR1 SGHVS and CDR2 FQNEAQ. CDR3 loop: CASSLELAGVYEQYF. The CDR3 DNA is TGTGCCAGCAGCCTAGAACTAGCGGGTGTATACGAGCAGTACTTC.

This chain uses TRBV5-1 with TRBJ2-7, with TRBD2 identical over 9 bases. CDR1 and CDR2 from the germline V gene are SGHRS and YFSETQ. The CDR3 has 17 amino acids. Trimming cost V 3 bases and J 4 bases; bases outside gene matches: 14. The CDR3 loop is CASSSGTPGLASYEQYF. The CDR3 bases are TGCGCCAGCAGCTCGGGAACTCCGGGACTAGCATCATACGAGCAGTACTTC.

The J gene is TRBJ2-1, the V gene TRBV14, with a weak D call TRBD2 (5 bases). The CDR3 spans 16 residues. Germline CDR1 reads SGHDN; CDR2 reads FVKESK. V was shortened by 4 bases and J by 0 bases, with 13 bases between the two germline ends. CDR3 DNA sequence: TGTGCCAGCAGCCCACCCGGAGGCGCCTCCTACAATGAGCAGTTCTTC. It codes for CASSPPGGASYNEQFF.

This chain joins TRBV4-3 and TRBJ1-1; 8 positions match TRBD1. The germline V gene encodes CDR1 LGHNA and CDR2 YSLEER. The V and J ends lost 1 base and 1 base, in that order; junction bases with no gene match: 2. The CDR3 totals 15 residues. The CDR3 coding sequence is TGCGCCAGCAGCCAAGCAGGGGGCAGGAACACTGAAGCTTTCTTT. Residues: CASSQAGGRNTEAFF.

V and J are TRBV28 and TRBJ2-7, with 9 bases aligning to TRBD1. Unmatched junction bases numbered 10, after V lost 7 bases and J lost 3 bases. This CDR3 comprises 15 residues. Germline values: CDR1 MDHEN, CDR2 SYDVKM. Here the CDR3 DNA reads TGTGCCAGCACCCCCGGGGGACAGGGAATCTACGAGCAGTACTTC. Protein: CASTPGGQGIYEQYF.

In nucleotides, the CDR3 is TGTGCCAGCAGAGGTGACAGGGACTCCTACGAGCAGTACTTC. Its translation is CASRGDRDSYEQYF. The gene calls are TRBV7-2 and TRBJ2-7; 7 bases line up with TRBD1. The ends lost 6 bases at V and 0 bases at J; junction bases unmatched: 5. CDR1 SGHTA and CDR2 FQGNSA come from the germline V gene. The CDR3 is 14 residues long. The full variable domain, completed using reference TRBV7-2 and TRBJ2-7, is GAGVSQSPSNKVTEKGKDVELRCDPISGHTALYWYRQSLGQGLEFLIYFQGNSAPDKSGLPSDRFSAERTGGSVSTLTIQRTQQEDSAVYLCASRGDRDSYEQYFGPGTRLTVT.

The CDR3, as DNA: TGTGCCAGCAGGAGTGACAGGCTCTCCACCGGGGAGCTGTTTTTT. It encodes CASRSDRLSTGELFF. V and J are TRBV5-6 and TRBJ2-2, with TRBD1 as a possible D gene (6 bases). Germline CDR1 SGHDT, CDR2 YYEEEE. V lost 5 bases, J lost 4 bases, and 15 bases lay in between. The CDR3 covers 15 residues.

The chain employs TRBV2 and TRBJ1-5; D gene ambiguous. The germline V gene has CDR1 SNHLY and CDR2 FYNNEI. The V gene lost 0 bases and the J gene lost 6 bases, with 15 bases spanning the gap. The CDR3 covers 16 residues. Here the CDR3 reads CASSEARGGRGQPQHF. In DNA form, the CDR3 reads TGTGCCAGCAGTGAAGCGCGGGGAGGGAGAGGTCAGCCCCAGCATTTT.

The chain joins TRBV7-9 to TRBJ2-5; a possible D gene is TRBD2 (6 bases). Trimming took 5 bases from V and 1 from J, leaving 14 bases between them. The CDR3 consists of 15 residues. Per germline, CDR1 SEHNR and CDR2 FQNEAQ (reference sequence). The CDR3, as DNA: TGTGCCAGCAGCCAAGATCGGACTACCCAAGAGACCCAGTACTTC. Residues: CASSQDRTTQETQYF.

This chain uses TRBV28 with TRBJ2-5; D call uncertain. The CDR3 runs to 14 residues. V dropped 3 bases and J dropped 1 base, with 9 bases sitting between them. Germline values: CDR1 MDHEN, CDR2 SYDVKM. CDR3 DNA: TGTGCCAGCAGTTTGGTGGGCCGCCAAGAGACCCAGTACTTC. Residues: CASSLVGRQETQYF.

DNA of the CDR3: TGTGCCAGCAAGAGGGTTGGCACTGAAGCTTTCTTT. Its translation: CASKRVGTEAFF. The V gene is TRBV5-6, the J gene TRBJ1-1; no reliable D call. CDR1 is SGHDT and CDR2 is YYEEEE in the germline V gene. The CDR3 consists of 12 residues. With 6 bases removed from V and 4 bases from J, the gap between germline ends came to 10 bases.

V usage is TRBV7-9 and J usage is TRBJ2-7; 9 bases agree with TRBD1. The CDR3 extends over 17 amino acids. The trim removed 4 bases at V and 0 bases at J, leaving 10 bases unmatched. Germline assignment: CDR1 SEHNR and CDR2 FQNEAQ (reference sequence). The CDR3 bases are TGTGCCAGCAGCTCGCAACCGGGACAGGGTAGCTCCTACGAGCAGTACTTC. Its translation is CASSSQPGQGSSYEQYF.

The V gene is TRBV5-6, the J gene TRBJ1-2, with D possibly being TRBD1 (6 bases). The V gene lost 7 bases and the J gene lost 7 bases, with 29 bases spanning the gap. The V gene's germline CDR1 is SGHDT and CDR2 YYEEEE. The CDR3 runs to 17 residues. The CDR3 loop is CASALTGLLRGRVGYTF. CDR3 coding DNA: TGTGCCAGCGCCCTAACAGGCCTGCTAAGGGGGAGAGTTGGCTACACCTTC. Using reference TRBV5-6 and TRBJ1-2 for the parts outside the CDR3, the full variable domain is DAGVTQSPTHLIKTRGQQVTLRCSPKSGHDTVSWYQQALGQGPQFIFQYYEEEERQRGNFPDRFSGHQFPNYSSELNVNALLLGDSALYLCASALTGLLRGRVGYTFGSGTRLTVV.

This chain joins TRBV5-3 and TRBJ2-5, with D unresolved. TRBV5-3 is labeled an ORF, and its function is uncertain. The CDR3 covers 12 residues. Trimming cost V 8 bases and J 5 bases, with 13 bases left between them. The DNA for the CDR3 is TGTGCCAGCTCATCATTAGGGGAGACCCAGTACTTC. It codes for CASSSLGETQYF.

This chain connects TRBV9 to TRBJ2-7; D may be TRBD1 (5 bases). The CDR3 is 14 residues long. Germline V gives CDR1 SGDLS, CDR2 YYNGEE. The V end lost 0 bases, the J end lost 6 bases, and 13 bases lay between the germline ends. For the CDR3, the DNA is TGTGCCAGCAGCGTAGCTGACAGACTGGGCGAGCAGTACTTC. Its translation: CASSVADRLGEQYF. The entire variable domain, with the rest obtained from reference TRBV9 and TRBJ2-7, is as follows: DSGVTQTPKHLITATGQRVTLRCSPRSGDLSVYWYQQSLDQGLQFLIQYYNGEERAKGNILERFSAQQFPDLHSELNLSSLELGDSALYFCASSVADRLGEQYFGPGTRLTVT.

V usage is TRBV7-2 and J usage is TRBJ1-4, with unresolved D. V lost 2 bases and J lost 0, with 7 bases in between. The CDR3 sequence is 15 residues long. Per germline, CDR1 SGHTA and CDR2 FQGNSA. As DNA, the CDR3 is TGTGCCAGCAGCTTACGAGGGACAACTAATGAAAAACTGTTTTTT. It yields the protein CASSLRGTTNEKLFF.